The T cell receptor (beta chain) under discussion was sequenced for a study of cytomegalovirus exposure and HLA in healthy donors. On this clone: Antigen specificity is unknown.

Study observations and caveats: The authors judged a highly shared variant cluster likely a sequencing artifact.

It was with 60 Vbeta and 13 Jbeta primers that the PCR ran. Profiled with immunoSEQ multiplex PCR; TCRdb holds only in-frame clones, not every one. This sample carries 80,000 to 100,000 clones, about 81% of them seen once, and the ten largest clones take approximately 1.3%. From germline, CDR1 is SEHNR and CDR2 FQNEAQ (reference sequence). After removal of 4 bases from V and 4 bases from J, the junction contained 9 bases not matched to a gene. The CDR3 extends over 15 amino acids. This chain links TRBV7-9 with TRBJ2-7; TRBD1 matches 8 bases. The clonotype comes from a man aged 40-49 years in good health and CMV-seronegative. Sequenced sample: PBMCs. CDR3 nucleotide sequence: TGTGCCAGCAGCTCGGACAGGGCATCGGGATACGAGCAGTACTTC. It specifies CASSSDRASGYEQYF.